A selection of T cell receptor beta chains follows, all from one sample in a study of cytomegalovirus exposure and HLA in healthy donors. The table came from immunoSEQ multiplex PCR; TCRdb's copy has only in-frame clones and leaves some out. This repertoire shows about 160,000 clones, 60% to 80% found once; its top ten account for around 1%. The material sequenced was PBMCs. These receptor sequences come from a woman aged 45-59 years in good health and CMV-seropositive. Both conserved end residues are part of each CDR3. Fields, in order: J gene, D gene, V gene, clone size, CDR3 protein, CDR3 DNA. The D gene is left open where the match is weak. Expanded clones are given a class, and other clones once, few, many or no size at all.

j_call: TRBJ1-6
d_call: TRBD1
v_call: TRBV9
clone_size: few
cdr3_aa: CASSVGTGTGDSPLHF
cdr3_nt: TGTGCCAGCAGCGTGGGTACCGGGACAGGGGATTCACCCCTCCACTTT

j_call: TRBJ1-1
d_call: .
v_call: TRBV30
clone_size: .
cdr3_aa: CAWMGGLGTEAFF
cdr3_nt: TGTGCCTGGATGGGAGGGTTGGGCACTGAAGCTTTCTTT

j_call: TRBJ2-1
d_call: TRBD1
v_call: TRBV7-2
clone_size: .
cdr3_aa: CASSFGPRGPNEQFF
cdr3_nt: TGTGCCAGCAGCTTTGGGCCCAGGGGGCCGAATGAGCAGTTCTTC

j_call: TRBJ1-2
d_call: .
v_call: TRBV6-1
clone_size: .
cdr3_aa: CASSHAQGKGYGYTF
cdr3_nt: TGTGCCAGCAGTCACGCCCAGGGTAAGGGCTATGGCTACACCTTC

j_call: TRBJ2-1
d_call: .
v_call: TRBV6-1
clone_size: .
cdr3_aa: CASSEVLTGNYNEQFF
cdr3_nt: TGTGCCAGCAGTGAAGTGTTAACGGGAAACTACAATGAGCAGTTCTTC

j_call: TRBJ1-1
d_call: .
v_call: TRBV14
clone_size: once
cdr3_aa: CASSQGRRGSTEAFF
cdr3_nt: TGTGCCAGCAGCCAAGGAAGACGGGGGTCCACTGAAGCTTTCTTT

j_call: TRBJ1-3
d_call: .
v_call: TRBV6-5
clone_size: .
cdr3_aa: CASATQGSGNTIYF
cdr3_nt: TGTGCCAGCGCTACCCAGGGCTCTGGAAACACCATATATTTT

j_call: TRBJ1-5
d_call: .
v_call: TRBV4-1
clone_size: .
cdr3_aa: CASSQALQGAGNQPQHF
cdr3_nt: TGCGCCAGCAGCCAAGCGTTACAGGGAGCGGGCAATCAGCCCCAGCATTTT

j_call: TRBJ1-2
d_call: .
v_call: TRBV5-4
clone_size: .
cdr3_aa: CASSLAGGNYGYTF
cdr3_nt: TGTGCCAGCAGCTTGGCGGGGGGTAACTATGGCTACACCTTC

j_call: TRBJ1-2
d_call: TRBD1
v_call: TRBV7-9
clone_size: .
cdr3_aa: CASSFEGARGEGYTF
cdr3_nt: TGTGCCAGCAGCTTCGAGGGGGCGCGAGGAGAAGGCTACACCTTC

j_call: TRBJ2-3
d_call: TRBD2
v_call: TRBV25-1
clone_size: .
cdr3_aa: CASSEGLAGGLRTDTQYF
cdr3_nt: TGTGCCAGCAGTGAGGGCCTCGCGGGGGGCCTTAGGACAGATACGCAGTATTTT

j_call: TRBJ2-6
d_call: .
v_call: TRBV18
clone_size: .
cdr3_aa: CASSPPGSISGANVLTF
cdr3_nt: TGTGCCAGCTCACCGCCAGGTTCAATATCTGGGGCCAACGTCCTGACTTTC

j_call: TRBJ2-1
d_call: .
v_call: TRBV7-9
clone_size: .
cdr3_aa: CASSLEGGIIYNEQFF
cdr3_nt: TGTGCCAGCAGCTTAGAAGGCGGGATTATCTACAATGAGCAGTTCTTC

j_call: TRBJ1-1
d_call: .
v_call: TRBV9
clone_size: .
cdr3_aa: CASSASQVNTEAFF
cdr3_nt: TGTGCCAGCAGCGCCTCACAGGTAAACACTGAAGCTTTCTTT

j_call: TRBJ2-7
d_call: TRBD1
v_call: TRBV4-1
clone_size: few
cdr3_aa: CASSPWTGAEQYF
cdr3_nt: TGCGCCAGCAGTCCCTGGACAGGCGCTGAGCAGTACTTC